Below, 16 T cell receptor beta chains from the same sample are listed, as sequenced in a study of tumor T cells in aggressive B-cell lymphoma. The assay was immunoSEQ multiplex PCR, and TCRdb's table has in-frame clones only and misses some. The repertoire has about 11,000 clones, 80% to 95% of them found once; the top ten carry roughly 3%. The sequencing sample was made of tumor tissue. The receptors stem from an adult with diffuse large B cell lymphoma.

This chain joins TRBV11-2 and TRBJ1-2, with 9 bases fitting TRBD1. Unmatched junction bases numbered 8, after V lost 5 bases and J lost 4 bases. CDR1 is SGHAT and CDR2 is FQNNGV in the germline V gene. The CDR3 loop spans 15 amino acids. The CDR3 region has the DNA TGTGCCAGCAGCCCGGGACAGGGTGACCCCTATGGCTACACCTTC. It codes for CASSPGQGDPYGYTF.

The V and J genes are TRBV6-5 and TRBJ2-7, with 9 bases fitting TRBD2. Trimming cost V 1 base and J 0 bases; bases outside gene matches: 4. CDR3 length: 16 amino acids. Germline CDR1 reads MNHEY; CDR2 reads SVGAGI. The CDR3 region has the DNA TGTGCCAGCAGTTACTTTAGCGGGGGAGCCTCCTACGAGCAGTACTTC. Translation: CASSYFSGGASYEQYF.

The rearrangement uses TRBV7-9 and TRBJ2-7, with a weak D call TRBD1 (6 bases). CDR3 length equals 14 residues. Germline assignment: CDR1 SEHNR and CDR2 FQNEAQ (reference sequence). V shed 4 bases and J shed 3 bases, with 13 bases lying between them. CDR3 sequence reads: CASSSPGQLYEQYF. CDR3 coding DNA: TGTGCCAGCAGCTCCCCCGGACAGCTCTACGAGCAGTACTTC.

V is TRBV30 and J is TRBJ1-2; TRBD1 matches at 9 bases. The CDR3 sequence is 17 residues long. V trimming: 1 base; J trimming: 1 base; junction bases outside the gene matches: 10. CDR1 is GTSNPN, CDR2 SVGIG, per germline (reference sequence). The chain's CDR3 is CAWSGGTGKLYNYGYTF. CDR3 sequence (DNA): TGTGCCTGGAGTGGCGGGACAGGGAAGTTATATAACTATGGCTACACCTTC.

The chain uses TRBV5-1 and TRBJ1-1, with D uncertain. The CDR3 contains 13 residues. Germline V gene sequence: CDR1 SGHRS, CDR2 YFSETQ. V gave up 2 bases and J gave up 2 bases, with 7 bases separating them. CDR3 DNA: TGCGCCAGCAGCTTCCCCGGTAACACTGAAGCTTTCTTT. Translation: CASSFPGNTEAFF.

The rearrangement uses TRBV7-9 and TRBJ2-5; D remains unclear. Looked up from germline, CDR1 is SEHNR and CDR2 is FQNEAQ (reference sequence). V was pared by 5 bases and J by 6 bases, with 7 bases between. The CDR3 loop spans 11 amino acids. CDR3 amino acids: CASSIQKTQYF. CDR3 DNA: TGTGCCAGCAGCATACAAAAGACCCAGTACTTC. Together with reference TRBV7-9 and TRBJ2-5, the CDR3 gives the full variable domain: DTGVSQNPRHKITKRGQNVTFRCDPISEHNRLYWYRQTLGQGPEFLTYFQNEAQLEKSRLLSDRFSAERPKGSFSTLEIQRTEQGDSAMYLCASSIQKTQYFGPGTRLLVL.

V gene TRBV7-6 combines with J gene TRBJ2-1; 8 bases match TRBD2. J gave up 4 bases and V 1 base, and 15 bases lay outside the gene matches. Per germline, CDR1 SGHVS and CDR2 FNYEAQ. The CDR3 spans 19 residues. Here the CDR3 DNA reads TGTGCCAGCAGCTTAGTTAGCGGGGCGACTCCCAGCTCTTACAATGAGCAGTTCTTC. This sequence encodes CASSLVSGATPSSYNEQFF.

The V and J genes are TRBV5-6 and TRBJ1-2; no clear D. This CDR3 has 13 residues. The V end lost 3 bases, the J end lost 8 bases, and 14 bases lay between the germline ends. CDR1 is SGHDT and CDR2 is YYEEEE in the germline V gene. The CDR3 is CASSSVEGKGYTF. The DNA for the CDR3 is TGTGCCAGCAGCTCGGTCGAGGGCAAGGGCTACACCTTC. Based on the CDR3 plus reference TRBV5-6 and TRBJ1-2, the full variable domain is DAGVTQSPTHLIKTRGQQVTLRCSPKSGHDTVSWYQQALGQGPQFIFQYYEEEERQRGNFPDRFSGHQFPNYSSELNVNALLLGDSALYLCASSSVEGKGYTFGSGTRLTVV.

CDR3 DNA: TGTGCCAGCAGTTTAGGGCTCCTGAACACTGAAGCTTTCTTT. Encoded protein: CASSLGLLNTEAFF. This chain joins TRBV27 and TRBJ1-1; no clear D. CDR1 and CDR2 (germline): MNHEY, SMNVEV (reference sequence). Trimming shortened V by 2 bases and J by 0 bases, and 7 bases separated the two germline ends. The CDR3 contains 14 residues.

The rearrangement links TRBV10-1 to TRBJ2-3, with 9 positions matching TRBD2. This CDR3 comprises 18 residues. Trimming cost V 5 bases and J 2 bases; bases outside gene matches: 14. CDR1 is WNHNN and CDR2 is SYGVQD in the germline V gene (reference sequence). The CDR3 sequence: CASSQPSVAGDDTDTQYF. Here the CDR3 DNA reads TGCGCCAGCAGTCAACCATCCGTAGCGGGGGATGACACAGATACGCAGTATTTT.

This chain uses TRBV7-9 with TRBJ2-5; D ambiguous. The CDR3 is 14 amino acids. Germline CDR1 is SEHNR and CDR2 is FQNEAQ (reference sequence). V was clipped by 7 bases and J by 4 bases, with 16 bases between them. The CDR3 here is CASTARWYPETQYF. CDR3 DNA: TGTGCCAGCACCGCGAGGTGGTACCCAGAGACCCAGTACTTC.

This chain joins TRBV19 and TRBJ1-1, with 7 bases identical to TRBD1. Germline V CDR1 and CDR2: LNHDA, SQIVND (reference sequence). The CDR3 extends over 15 amino acids. After removal of 4 bases from V and 2 bases from J, the junction contained 7 bases not matched to a gene. CDR3 residues: CASSTQGVGNTEAFF. The CDR3 coding sequence is TGTGCCAGTAGTACCCAGGGGGTAGGAAACACTGAAGCTTTCTTT.

The rearrangement joins TRBV30 to TRBJ1-2; D not resolved. Germline lookup yields CDR1 GTSNPN and CDR2 SVGIG (reference sequence). Trimming took off 0 bases at V and 2 bases at J, with 10 bases between the two ends. This CDR3 region has 14 residues. CDR3 sequence (DNA): TGTGCCTGGAGTGTACTGCCGGTCAACTATGGCTACACCTTC. Its protein product is CAWSVLPVNYGYTF.

V usage is TRBV28 and J usage is TRBJ2-5; D is ambiguous. This CDR3 is 13 amino acids long. CDR1 is MDHEN and CDR2 is SYDVKM in the germline V gene. With 2 bases removed from V and 1 base from J, the gap between germline ends came to 5 bases. CDR3 DNA: TGTGCCAGCAGTTTACCGGGCCAAGAGACCCAGTACTTC. Encoded protein: CASSLPGQETQYF.

V is TRBV29-1 and J is TRBJ2-7; weak D call: TRBD1 (6 bases). CDR1 SQVTM and CDR2 ANQGSEA come from the germline V gene. This CDR3 spans 12 amino acids. V was pared by 7 bases and J by 6 bases, with 16 bases between. The CDR3 DNA reads as TGCAGCGCTGGGAGTCAGGGGAGCGAGCAGTACTTC. Its translation is CSAGSQGSEQYF.

The CDR3 is CASSDFPAALDNEQFF. The CDR3 bases are TGTGCCAGCAGTGACTTTCCTGCGGCGTTAGACAATGAGCAGTTCTTC. The chain has TRBV6-1 and TRBJ2-1, with unresolved D. There are 16 residues in the CDR3. CDR1 is MNHNS and CDR2 is SASEGT in the germline V gene. V was trimmed by 3 bases and J by 5 bases, leaving 17 bases between them.